This T cell receptor (beta chain) derives from a study of T cells in Graves' hyperthyroidism and ophthalmopathy. Study as a whole: At initial diagnosis, before any treatment had begun, peripheral blood was obtained.

The study included ophthalmopathy patients with Clinical Activity Score at least 3, NOSPECS grade at least 4 and duration under 3 months. It was RNA transcripts that yielded the amplified TCR beta CDR3 regions. HTBI primers were the set used in a first-round RT-PCR of the TCR CDR3. TCRdb fed the multiplex PCR reads into MiXCR, producing one record per CDR3 protein. The sample comprises 500,000 to 650,000 distinct CDR3 sequences, around 13% of which are singletons, and approximately 12% rests with the top ten. CDR3 length equals 14 residues. Germline values: CDR1 SGHTA, CDR2 FQGNSA. The V and J ends lost 1 base and 2 bases respectively, with 9 bases between them. This clonotype was detected many times.

This sequence originates from a woman aged 45-65 years with Graves' ophthalmopathy. The J gene is TRBJ2-7, the V gene TRBV7-2; D is undetermined. The sample comprised blood. The CDR3 reads CASSLVSETYEQYF. DNA of the CDR3: TGTGCCAGCAGCTTAGTGAGCGAAACCTACGAGCAGTACTTC.